Presented here are 22 T cell receptor beta chains from one specimen sequenced in a study of T cell responses to AZD1222 COVID-19 vaccine. Only in-frame clones appear in the TCRdb table, and some are missing; sequencing was by immunoSEQ multiplex PCR. The table has 75,000 to 95,000 clones, more than 85% seen once. Sequencing used peripheral blood, obtained 28 days after the second AZD1222 dose. Receptor source: an adult who received the AZD1222 COVID-19 vaccine.

The chain carries TRBV19 and TRBJ1-6; 7 bases map to TRBD1. V trimming: 6 bases; J trimming: 11 bases; junction bases outside the gene matches: 13. This CDR3 spans 15 amino acids. Germline CDR1 and CDR2: LNHDA and SQIVND (reference sequence). The CDR3 reads CASRAGGPLGTPLHF. Here the CDR3 DNA reads TGTGCCAGTAGGGCAGGGGGACCGCTCGGAACACCCCTCCACTTT.

V usage is TRBV6-5 and J usage is TRBJ1-2, with D possibly matching TRBD1 (6 bases). Germline-derived CDR1 and CDR2 are MNHEY and SVGAGI. The CDR3 length is 15 residues. V lost 2 bases to trimming and J lost 8 bases, with 18 bases between them. The CDR3 is CASSYLTGGARGYTF. The DNA for the CDR3 is TGTGCCAGCAGTTACCTTACGGGGGGGGCGCGAGGCTACACCTTC.

This clone was found a few times. The chain joins TRBV30 to TRBJ1-2; tentatively, D is TRBD1 (6 bases). The germline CDR1 and CDR2 sequences are GTSNPN and SVGIG (reference sequence). The CDR3 length is 13 residues. V shed 2 bases and J shed 8 bases, with 15 bases lying between them. The CDR3 spells CAWSRDRPRGYTF. CDR3 coding DNA: TGTGCCTGGAGTAGAGACAGGCCCAGAGGCTACACCTTC.

The chain employs TRBV11-2 and TRBJ2-7; 10 bases map to TRBD1. The germline V gene encodes CDR1 SGHAT and CDR2 FQNNGV. The CDR3 totals 14 residues. The J segment lost 4 bases and the V segment lost 7 bases, leaving 7 bases of the junction unmatched. CDR3 loop: CASIPWTGGYEQYF. CDR3 DNA sequence: TGTGCCAGCATCCCCTGGACAGGGGGGTACGAGCAGTACTTC.

This chain joins TRBV6-6 and TRBJ2-5; D gene ambiguous. The CDR3 contains 12 residues. Germline CDR1 and CDR2: MNHNY and SVGAGI (reference sequence). Deletions cut 4 bases from V and 9 bases from J, with 12 bases between. In DNA, the CDR3 is TGTGCCAGCAGTTCGACCCTCGGGTCCCAGTACTTC. Its protein is CASSSTLGSQYF.

This chain links TRBV28 with TRBJ2-4, with 9 bases that match TRBD1. The CDR3 is 13 amino acids. V was clipped by 8 bases and J by 7 bases; unmatched bases: 6. Germline V CDR1 and CDR2: MDHEN, SYDVKM. The DNA of the CDR3 is TGTGCCAGCCGGGGGACAGGGAGCAACATTCAGTACTTC. Protein product: CASRGTGSNIQYF. The whole variable domain, filled in from reference TRBV28 and TRBJ2-4, reads DVKVTQSSRYLVKRTGEKVFLECVQDMDHENMFWYRQDPGLGLRLIYFSYDVKMKEKGDIPEGYSVSREKKERFSLILESASTNQTSMYLCASRGTGSNIQYFGAGTRLSVL.

The chain couples TRBV2 to TRBJ2-7; D ambiguous. Germline CDR1 is SNHLY and CDR2 is FYNNEI. The CDR3 length is 11 residues. The V end was cut by 1 base, the J end by 11 bases, with 9 bases between. This CDR3 is CASSEGGLKYF. In nucleotides, the CDR3 is TGTGCCAGCAGTGAAGGGGGTTTGAAGTACTTC.

CDR3: CASSHRGATAKNIQYF. Here the CDR3 DNA reads TGTGCCAGCAGCCACCGGGGGGCTACAGCCAAAAACATTCAGTACTTC. This chain joins TRBV3-1 (or the pseudogene TRBV3-2) and TRBJ2-4; perhaps TRBD2 as D (7 bases). The length of the CDR3 is 16 residues. V was trimmed by 3 bases and J by 0 bases, leaving 12 bases between them. CDR1 and CDR2 from the germline V gene are LGHDT and YNNKEL (reference sequence).

V and J are TRBV12-3 or TRBV12-4 and TRBJ2-7, with 7 positions matching TRBD1. The CDR3 extends over 13 amino acids. Trimming took 6 bases from V and 7 from J; bases not matched to a gene: 9. The CDR3 loop reads CASRITGVFEQYF. CDR3 sequence (DNA): TGTGCCAGCAGAATTACAGGGGTGTTTGAGCAGTACTTC.

This clone was seen once. The chain uses TRBV28 and TRBJ2-7; D is undetermined. V dropped 5 bases and J dropped 0 bases, with 5 bases sitting between them. The CDR3 sequence is 12 residues long. Germline lookup yields CDR1 MDHEN and CDR2 SYDVKM. CDR3 protein: CASSPDSYEQYF. The CDR3 bases are TGTGCCAGCAGTCCGGACTCCTACGAGCAGTACTTC.

The chain carries TRBV5-1 and TRBJ2-3; 8 bases align to TRBD1. Germline CDR1 reads SGHRS; CDR2 reads YFSETQ. Losses at the gene ends were 6 bases for V and 1 base for J; bases not matched to a gene: 7. This CDR3 contains 15 residues. The CDR3 sequence: CASTGTGGRTDTQYF. CDR3 bases: TGCGCCAGCACTGGTACAGGGGGACGCACAGATACGCAGTATTTT.

This clone has just one count. The chain has TRBV6-2 or TRBV6-3 and TRBJ2-1; D gene ambiguous. V lost 0 bases and J lost 6, with 3 bases in between. The CDR3 contains 12 residues. CDR1 MNHEY and CDR2 SVGEGT come from the germline V gene. The CDR3 bases are TGTGCCAGCAGTTACTCAGGCAATGAGCAGTTCTTC. Translation: CASSYSGNEQFF.

The V and J genes are TRBV10-3 and TRBJ2-3; D is unclear. Germline values: CDR1 ENHRY, CDR2 SYGVKD. V was clipped by 10 bases and J by 1 base, with 12 bases between them. CDR3 size: 13 residues. The CDR3, as DNA: TGTGCCACCCGTTTCCCGGGCACAGATACGCAGTATTTT. It translates to CATRFPGTDTQYF.

The chain recombines TRBV4-1 with TRBJ1-4, with D uncertain. The CDR3 spans 17 residues. CDR1 is MGHRA and CDR2 is YSYEKL in the germline V gene. Trimming left V 2 bases short and J 1 base short, with 14 bases between. The chain's CDR3 is CASSQRRYSKTNEKLFF. CDR3 DNA: TGCGCCAGCAGCCAACGCCGGTACAGCAAAACTAATGAAAAACTGTTTTTT.

This chain uses TRBV5-1 with TRBJ2-3; TRBD1 agrees at 7 bases. The junction had 9 bases not matched to a gene; V was cut back by 2 bases and J by 6 bases. Germline V CDR1 and CDR2: SGHRS, YFSETQ. This CDR3 is built from 15 residues. The CDR3 DNA sequence: TGCGCCAGCAGCTTAGGGGACAGACGCTCGGATACGCAGTATTTT. Residues: CASSLGDRRSDTQYF. Together with reference TRBV5-1 and TRBJ2-3, the CDR3 gives the full variable domain: KAGVTQTPRYLIKTRGQQVTLSCSPISGHRSVSWYQQTPGQGLQFLFEYFSETQRNKGNFPGRFSGRQFSNSRSEMNVSTLELGDSALYLCASSLGDRRSDTQYFGPGTRLTVL.

The chain has TRBV7-2 and TRBJ1-2, with D maybe TRBD1 (5 bases). The CDR3 covers 16 residues. The ends were cut back, 7 bases at V and 6 bases at J, with 24 bases in the middle. Germline lookup yields CDR1 SGHTA and CDR2 FQGNSA. The CDR3 reads CASIEIRATATNGYTF. The CDR3 nucleotides read TGTGCCAGCATCGAAATACGCGCGACAGCTACGAATGGCTACACCTTC.

V gene TRBV14 combines with J gene TRBJ2-3; 10 bases match TRBD2. CDR3 size: 17 residues. Trimming removed 1 base from V and 3 bases from J; junction bases left unmatched: 7. The germline V gene has CDR1 SGHDN and CDR2 FVKESK. In DNA form, the CDR3 reads TGTGCCAGCAGCCAAGTGTACCTAGCGGGAGCGACAGATACGCAGTATTTT. Its protein is CASSQVYLAGATDTQYF.

This chain uses TRBV2 with TRBJ2-7; maybe TRBD1 (6 bases). The germline gives CDR1 SNHLY, CDR2 FYNNEI. The ends were cut back, 4 bases at V and 2 bases at J, with 12 bases in the middle. The CDR3 contains 14 residues. This chain's CDR3 is CASSVQGSTYEQYF. The CDR3 DNA sequence: TGTGCCAGCAGTGTGCAGGGGTCCACCTACGAGCAGTACTTC.

The genes are TRBV7-9 and TRBJ1-1; TRBD1 matches at 8 bases. Unmatched junction bases numbered 1, after V lost 5 bases and J lost 5 bases. CDR1 SEHNR and CDR2 FQNEAQ come from the germline V gene (reference sequence). The CDR3 runs 12 residues. CDR3: CASSRDRTEAFF. In DNA, the CDR3 is TGTGCCAGCAGCCGGGACAGGACTGAAGCTTTCTTT.

The rearrangement links TRBV11-2 to TRBJ2-5; weak D call: TRBD2 (5 bases). Between the trimmed V and J ends, which lost 2 bases and 4 bases, there was a span of 8 bases. This CDR3 region has 13 residues. Germline V gives CDR1 SGHAT, CDR2 FQNNGV. The DNA for the CDR3 is TGTGCCAGCAGCTTACCAGGAGGAGAGACCCAGTACTTC. Protein sequence: CASSLPGGETQYF.

The genes are TRBV5-6 and TRBJ2-2, with D unclear. This CDR3 has 16 residues. Germline-derived CDR1 and CDR2 are SGHDT and YYEEEE. The ends were cut back, 2 bases at V and 2 bases at J, with 13 bases in the middle. The CDR3 nucleotides read TGTGCCAGCAGCTTAAGGGTAAAGGGAAACACCGGGGAGCTGTTTTTT. Residues: CASSLRVKGNTGELFF.

V gene TRBV19 combines with J gene TRBJ1-1; D gene ambiguous. This CDR3 has 11 residues. Germline V gene lookup returns CDR1 LNHDA and CDR2 SQIVND (reference sequence). V was clipped by 4 bases and J by 1 base, with 1 base between them. The CDR3 nucleotides read TGTGCCAGTAGTAAGAACACTGAAGCTTTCTTT. This encodes CASSKNTEAFF.